A single sample gave rise to the 27 T cell receptor beta chains below, sequenced in a study of blood T cell repertoires in COVID-19. Only in-frame clones appear in the TCRdb table, and some are missing; sequencing was by immunoSEQ multiplex PCR. The sample includes 100,000 to 150,000 clones, around 89% of them seen just once. The specimen was peripheral blood. The receptors derive from a man in his fifties or sixties with COVID-19, enrolled during active disease.

This chain joins TRBV25-1 and TRBJ1-2, with 9 bases identical to TRBD1. Germline V gene data show CDR1 as MGHDK and CDR2 as SYGVNS. V gave up 3 bases and J gave up 7 bases; unmatched junction bases: 6. The CDR3 is 14 amino acids. The chain's CDR3 is CASSEPGQGFGYTF. The CDR3 DNA sequence: TGTGCCAGCAGTGAGCCGGGACAGGGATTTGGCTACACCTTC.

The rearrangement joins TRBV7-9 to TRBJ2-3; no clear D gene. V lost 5 bases, J lost 1 base, and 13 bases lay in between. The CDR3 has 15 residues. Germline CDR1 is SEHNR and CDR2 is FQNEAQ (reference sequence). The CDR3 DNA sequence: TGTGCCAGCAGCCGATCCTCCACAGGCACAGATACGCAGTATTTT. Translating gives CASSRSSTGTDTQYF.

V usage is TRBV7-8 and J usage is TRBJ2-5, with 7 bases lining up with TRBD1. The length of the CDR3 is 13 residues. CDR1 and CDR2 from the germline V gene are SGHVS and FQNEAQ. With V trimmed by 5 bases and J by 5 bases, 5 bases remained unmatched. CDR3 region: CASSTDRVETQYF. The CDR3 bases are TGTGCCAGCAGCACCGACAGGGTTGAGACCCAGTACTTC.

The V gene is TRBV7-3, the J gene TRBJ1-2, with 7 bases identical to TRBD1. Trimming cost V 2 bases and J 4 bases; bases outside gene matches: 4. The germline CDR1 and CDR2 sequences are SGHTA and FQGTGA. This CDR3 comprises 14 residues. This CDR3 reads CASSLQGEGYGYTF. CDR3 in DNA: TGTGCCAGCAGCTTACAGGGGGAAGGCTATGGCTACACCTTC.

The chain couples TRBV4-3 to TRBJ2-6; 9 bases are shared with TRBD1. With 2 bases clipped from V and 2 bases from J, the junction kept 13 bases outside the gene matches. Per the germline V gene, CDR1 is LGHNA and CDR2 is YSLEER. CDR3 length: 20 amino acids. CDR3 amino acids: CASSQQSYGTGFAGANVLTF. The CDR3 nucleotides read TGCGCCAGCAGCCAACAATCCTATGGGACAGGGTTCGCTGGGGCCAACGTCCTGACTTTC.

The rearrangement uses TRBV15 and TRBJ2-5; 14 bases line up with TRBD2. The trim removed 2 bases at V and 4 bases at J, leaving 9 bases unmatched. Germline CDR1 and CDR2: LNHNV and YYDKDF (reference sequence). The CDR3 has 18 amino acids. CDR3 DNA sequence: TGTGCCACCAGCAGATTGACTAGCGGGGGGGCAGGATCAGAGACCCAGTACTTC. It specifies CATSRLTSGGAGSETQYF.

In regard to this clone: Germline is not matched at one junction end, which may reflect a read error. The CDR3 loop is CPSRRSGGEISGANVLTF. The CDR3 DNA reads as TGTCCCAGCCGCCGATCCGGGGGGGAGATCTCTGGGGCCAACGTCCTGACTTTC. The genes are TRBV5-5 and TRBJ2-6; TRBD2 matches at 8 bases. The V gene's germline CDR1 is SGHKS and CDR2 YYEKEE (reference sequence). The CDR3 contains 18 residues.

The chain is built from TRBV30 and TRBJ1-3, with 7 bases identical to TRBD1. J gave up 0 bases and V 5 bases, and 7 bases lay outside the gene matches. CDR1 and CDR2 from the germline V gene are GTSNPN and SVGIG (reference sequence). The CDR3 runs to 15 residues. CDR3 in DNA: TGTGCCTGGTACAGGGGACTTCTCTCTGGAAACACCATATATTTT. The encoded protein is CAWYRGLLSGNTIYF.

The rearrangement uses TRBV5-5 and TRBJ1-2; no definite D call. This CDR3 has 13 residues. Trimming left V 6 bases short and J 8 bases short, with 17 bases between. Per germline, CDR1 SGHKS and CDR2 YYEKEE (reference sequence). The CDR3: CASTTMASTGYTF. The CDR3, as DNA: TGTGCCAGCACCACGATGGCCTCAACGGGCTACACCTTC.

J is TRBJ1-2 and V is TRBV7-6, with a tentative D call TRBD1 (6 bases). V was shortened by 5 bases and J by 6 bases, with 19 bases between the two germline ends. The CDR3 is made up of 15 amino acids. Per the germline V gene, CDR1 is SGHVS and CDR2 is FNYEAQ. CDR3 DNA sequence: TGTGCCAGCAGCCCTGGGACATCACCAGGGAATGGCTACACCTTC. As protein: CASSPGTSPGNGYTF.

This sequence joins TRBV7-6 and TRBJ1-1; 7 bases match TRBD1. V dropped 4 bases and J dropped 4; count of bases not matched to a gene: 9. The CDR3 covers 15 residues. Germline assignment: CDR1 SGHVS and CDR2 FNYEAQ. CDR3 sequence reads: CASSSQTGTATEAFF. The CDR3 DNA reads as TGTGCCAGCAGCTCACAGACAGGGACCGCCACTGAAGCTTTCTTT.

This rearrangement joins TRBV4-1 to TRBJ2-4, with TRBD1 matching 7 bases. CDR1 and CDR2 (germline): MGHRA, YSYEKL. V was clipped by 3 bases and J by 0 bases; unmatched bases: 8. The CDR3 runs to 17 residues. CDR3 in amino acids: CASSQVGTVIAKNIQYF. The CDR3 region has the DNA TGCGCCAGCAGCCAGGTGGGGACAGTTATAGCCAAAAACATTCAGTACTTC.

V is TRBV13 and J is TRBJ1-2; weak D call: TRBD1 (5 bases). This CDR3 is built from 13 residues. Germline V CDR1 and CDR2: PRHDT, FYEKMQ (reference sequence). The V end was cut by 8 bases, the J end by 3 bases, with 13 bases between. The CDR3 spells CASGKAGDYGYTF. The CDR3, as DNA: TGTGCCAGCGGTAAGGCGGGGGACTATGGCTACACCTTC.

The V and J genes are TRBV11-1 and TRBJ1-1, with D maybe TRBD1 (6 bases). The CDR3 contains 12 residues. Germline V gene lookup returns CDR1 SGHAT and CDR2 FQDESV (reference sequence). The ends were cut back, 6 bases at V and 6 bases at J, with 11 bases in the middle. The CDR3 nucleotides are TGTGCCAGCAGTAAACAGGGCTCTGAAGCTTTCTTT. Translated: CASSKQGSEAFF.

DNA of the CDR3: TGTGCCAGTAGTTTACTTCCGGGACAGGGGCACTACGAGCAGTACTTC. Translation: CASSLLPGQGHYEQYF. The V call is TRBV19, the J call TRBJ2-7; 10 bases line up with TRBD1. The CDR3 totals 16 residues. V shed 5 bases, J shed 3 bases, and the junction held 10 bases outside the gene matches. Looked up from germline, CDR1 is LNHDA and CDR2 is SQIVND (reference sequence).

V usage is TRBV5-4 and J usage is TRBJ1-2, with D perhaps TRBD1 (5 bases). The V gene's germline CDR1 is SGHNT and CDR2 YYREEE (reference sequence). Trimming took 2 bases from V and 7 from J, leaving 12 bases between them. The CDR3 extends over 13 amino acids. The CDR3 region has the DNA TGTGCCAGCAGCTTCTCGGGGGAGGGTGGCTACACCTTC. Its protein product is CASSFSGEGGYTF. The variable domain in full, completed from reference TRBV5-4 and TRBJ1-2, reads ETGVTQSPTHLIKTRGQQVTLRCSSQSGHNTVSWYQQALGQGPQFIFQYYREEENGRGNFPPRFSGLQFPNYSSELNVNALELDDSALYLCASSFSGEGGYTFGSGTRLTVV.

V usage is TRBV3-1 (or the pseudogene TRBV3-2) and J usage is TRBJ1-3, with a possible D match to TRBD1 (5 bases). Per the germline V gene, CDR1 is LGHDT and CDR2 is YNNKEL (reference sequence). CDR3 length equals 16 residues. The V end lost 4 bases, the J end lost 3 bases, and 16 bases lay between the germline ends. In nucleotides, the CDR3 is TGTGCCAGCAGCCGCCCTCAAGGGGCCATTGGAAACACCATATATTTT. Amino acids: CASSRPQGAIGNTIYF.

The chain recombines TRBV7-2 with TRBJ1-3, with a possible D match to TRBD1 (5 bases). Germline CDR1 SGHTA, CDR2 FQGNSA. The CDR3 is made up of 14 amino acids. With 5 bases removed from V and 0 bases from J, the gap between germline ends came to 8 bases. CDR3 in DNA: TGTGCCAGCAGCCCAGGGCTCTCTGGAAACACCATATATTTT. Protein product: CASSPGLSGNTIYF.

This clone came up a few times. The chain recombines TRBV4-1 with TRBJ1-1; no firm D call. The CDR3 covers 16 residues. V was cut by 0 bases and J by 3 bases, with 14 bases left in between. The germline CDR1 and CDR2 sequences are MGHRA and YSYEKL. CDR3 DNA: TGCGCCAGCAGCCAAGAGACAACAGCGGTATACACTGAAGCTTTCTTT. This gives the protein CASSQETTAVYTEAFF.

The chain joins TRBV19 to TRBJ1-4; D gene unclear. With 5 bases removed from V and 8 bases from J, the gap between germline ends came to 9 bases. This CDR3 has 12 amino acids. CDR1 and CDR2 from the germline V gene are LNHDA and SQIVND (reference sequence). CDR3 nucleotides: TGTGCCAGTAGTCAAATGAGAGAAAAACTGTTTTTT. Translation: CASSQMREKLFF.

The rearrangement joins TRBV7-3 to TRBJ1-1, with 8 bases aligning to TRBD1. The ends lost 2 bases at V and 5 bases at J; junction bases unmatched: 4. This CDR3 region has 14 residues. Germline CDR1 SGHTA, CDR2 FQGTGA. CDR3 amino acids: CASSLSGGSTEAFF. For the CDR3, the DNA is TGTGCCAGCAGCTTATCAGGGGGCTCGACTGAAGCTTTCTTT. Based on the CDR3 plus reference TRBV7-3 and TRBJ1-1, the full variable domain is GAGVSQTPSNKVTEKGKYVELRCDPISGHTALYWYRQSLGQGPEFLIYFQGTGAADDSGLPNDRFFAVRPEGSVSTLKIQRTERGDSAVYLCASSLSGGSTEAFFGQGTRLTVV.

V and J are TRBV4-2 and TRBJ1-2; D perhaps matches TRBD1 (6 bases). The V end was cut by 0 bases, the J end by 2 bases, with 10 bases between. Germline values: CDR1 LGHNA, CDR2 YNFKEQ. This CDR3 contains 15 residues. This CDR3 reads CASSQELTGNYGYTF. CDR3 sequence (DNA): TGTGCCAGCAGCCAAGAATTGACAGGAAACTATGGCTACACCTTC.

The chain joins TRBV9 to TRBJ2-6; no definite D call. V was cut by 3 bases and J by 3 bases, with 7 bases left in between. The germline V gene has CDR1 SGDLS and CDR2 YYNGEE. The length of the CDR3 is 14 residues. CDR3 in amino acids: CASSAPVGANVLTF. CDR3 DNA: TGTGCCAGCAGCGCCCCCGTTGGGGCCAACGTCCTGACTTTC.

V gene TRBV19 combines with J gene TRBJ2-7; 8 nucleotides line up with TRBD1. The CDR3 loop spans 14 amino acids. J lost 2 bases, V lost 1 base, and 1 base had no gene match. The V gene's germline CDR1 is LNHDA and CDR2 SQIVND (reference sequence). CDR3 region: CASSIAGGPYEQYF. In DNA form, the CDR3 reads TGTGCCAGTAGTATAGCAGGGGGCCCCTACGAGCAGTACTTC.

The chain joins TRBV19 to TRBJ2-6, with TRBD1 identical over 7 bases. The germline V gene encodes CDR1 LNHDA and CDR2 SQIVND (reference sequence). The CDR3 runs 18 residues. The V and J ends lost 5 bases and 0 bases, in that order; junction bases with no gene match: 10. CDR3 protein: CASSPRGDRPSGANVLTF. The CDR3 coding sequence is TGTGCCAGTAGTCCCCGTGGGGACAGACCCTCTGGGGCCAACGTCCTGACTTTC. The whole variable domain, remainder taken from reference TRBV19 and TRBJ2-6, is DGGITQSPKYLFRKEGQNVTLSCEQNLNHDAMYWYRQDPGQGLRLIYYSQIVNDFQKGDIAEGYSVSREKKESFPLTVTSAQKNPTAFYLCASSPRGDRPSGANVLTFGAGSRLTVL.

The CDR3 loop is CAWSVGGGNEKLFF. DNA for the CDR3: TGTGCCTGGAGTGTAGGGGGGGGCAACGAAAAACTGTTTTTT. The chain combines TRBV30 with TRBJ1-4; perhaps TRBD1 as D (6 bases). The CDR3 spans 14 residues. The germline V gene has CDR1 GTSNPN and CDR2 SVGIG (reference sequence). The V gene lost 0 bases and the J gene lost 8 bases, with 13 bases spanning the gap.

In DNA, the CDR3 is TGTGCCAGCAGCCCCGGGACAGGTCCCCGCTTTTATAATTCACCCCTCCACTTT. Its translation is CASSPGTGPRFYNSPLHF. The rearrangement uses TRBV27 and TRBJ1-6; 8 bases match TRBD1. The trim removed 6 bases at V and 4 bases at J, leaving 14 bases unmatched. This CDR3 contains 18 residues. Germline V gene data show CDR1 as MNHEY and CDR2 as SMNVEV (reference sequence).